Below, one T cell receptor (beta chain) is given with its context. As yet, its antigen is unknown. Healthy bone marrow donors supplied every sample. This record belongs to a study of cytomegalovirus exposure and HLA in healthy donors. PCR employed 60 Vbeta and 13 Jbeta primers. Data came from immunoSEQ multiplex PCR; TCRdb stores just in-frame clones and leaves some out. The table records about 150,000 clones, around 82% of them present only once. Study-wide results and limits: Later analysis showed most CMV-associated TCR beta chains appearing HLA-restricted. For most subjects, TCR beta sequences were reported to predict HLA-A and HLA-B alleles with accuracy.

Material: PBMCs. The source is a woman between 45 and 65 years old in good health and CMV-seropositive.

CDR3 protein: CASSELAGGPYEQYF. CDR3 nucleotide sequence: TGTGCCAGCAGTGAACTAGCGGGGGGCCCCTACGAGCAGTACTTC. V gene TRBV2 combines with J gene TRBJ2-7; TRBD2 matches 11 bases. V dropped 2 bases and J dropped 2; count of bases not matched to a gene: 2. The CDR3 extends over 15 amino acids. Germline CDR1 SNHLY, CDR2 FYNNEI.